The clone carrying this TCR beta chain has ten or more counts. As yet, its antigen is unknown. This sample is part of a study of CD8 T cells in ankylosing spondylitis. Study outcomes and limitations: Clones tied to disease were said to be significantly enriched in matched ankylosing spondylitis synovial fluid. Seemingly characteristic of ankylosing spondylitis blood was a TCR beta motif consisting of roughly 8 highly homologous variants.

MiXCR was run by TCRdb on the 5' RACE reads, yielding one entry per CDR3 protein. The sample consists of roughly 440,000 distinct CDR3 sequences, 17% of them appearing once. CDR3 length: 15 amino acids. Germline V gene data show CDR1 as DFQATT and CDR2 as SNEGSKA (reference sequence). Trimming took off 6 bases at V and 0 bases at J, with 16 bases between the two ends. The J gene is TRBJ2-3, the V gene TRBV20-1; D is possibly TRBD2 (6 bases). The sample was blood, either unsorted or a sorted T cell fraction (not recorded which). The sequence came from a male donor with ankylosing spondylitis. This chain's CDR3 is CSALKGGASTDTQYF. The CDR3 coding sequence is TGCAGTGCCCTTAAGGGCGGGGCTAGCACAGATACGCAGTATTTT.